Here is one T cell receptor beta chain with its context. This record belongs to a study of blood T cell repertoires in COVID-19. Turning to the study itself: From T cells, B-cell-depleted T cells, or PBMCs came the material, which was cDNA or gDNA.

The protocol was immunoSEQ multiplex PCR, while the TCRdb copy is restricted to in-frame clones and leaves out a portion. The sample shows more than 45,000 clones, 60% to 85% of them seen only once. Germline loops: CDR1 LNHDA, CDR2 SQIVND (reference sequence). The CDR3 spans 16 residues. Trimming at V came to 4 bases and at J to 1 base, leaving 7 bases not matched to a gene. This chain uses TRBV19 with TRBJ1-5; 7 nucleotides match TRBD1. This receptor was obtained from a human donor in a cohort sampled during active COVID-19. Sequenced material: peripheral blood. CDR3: CASSNYRGRSNQPQHF. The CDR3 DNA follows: TGTGCCAGTAGTAACTACAGGGGAAGGAGCAATCAGCCCCAGCATTTT.